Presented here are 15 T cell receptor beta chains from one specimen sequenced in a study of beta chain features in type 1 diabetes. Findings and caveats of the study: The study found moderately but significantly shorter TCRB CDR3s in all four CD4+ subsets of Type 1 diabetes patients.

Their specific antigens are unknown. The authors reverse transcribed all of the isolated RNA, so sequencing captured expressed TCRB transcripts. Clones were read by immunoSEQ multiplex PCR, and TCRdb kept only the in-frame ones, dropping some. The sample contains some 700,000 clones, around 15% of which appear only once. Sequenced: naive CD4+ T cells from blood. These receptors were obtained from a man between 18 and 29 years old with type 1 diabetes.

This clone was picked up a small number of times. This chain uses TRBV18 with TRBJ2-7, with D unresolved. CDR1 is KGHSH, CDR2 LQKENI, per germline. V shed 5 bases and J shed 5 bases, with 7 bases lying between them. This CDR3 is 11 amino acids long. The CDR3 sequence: CASSSGDEQYF. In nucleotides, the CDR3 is TGTGCCAGCTCATCCGGCGACGAGCAGTACTTC.

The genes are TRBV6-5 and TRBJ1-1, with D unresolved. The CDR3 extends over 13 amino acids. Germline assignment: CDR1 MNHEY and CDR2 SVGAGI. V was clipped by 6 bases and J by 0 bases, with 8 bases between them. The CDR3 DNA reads TGTGCCAGCAGCCTAGCGTTGAACACTGAAGCTTTCTTT. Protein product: CASSLALNTEAFF.

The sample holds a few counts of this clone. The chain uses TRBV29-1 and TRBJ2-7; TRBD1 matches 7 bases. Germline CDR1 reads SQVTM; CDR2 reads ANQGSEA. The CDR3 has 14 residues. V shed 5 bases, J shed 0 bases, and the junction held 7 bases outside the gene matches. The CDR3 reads CSVSGTASSYEQYF. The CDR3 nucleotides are TGCAGCGTTTCCGGGACAGCGAGCTCCTACGAGCAGTACTTC.

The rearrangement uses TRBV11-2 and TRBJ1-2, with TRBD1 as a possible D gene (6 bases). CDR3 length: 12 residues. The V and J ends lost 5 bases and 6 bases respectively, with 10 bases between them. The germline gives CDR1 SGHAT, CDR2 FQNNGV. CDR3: CASSAQGNGYTF. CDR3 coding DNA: TGTGCCAGCAGCGCTCAGGGGAATGGCTACACCTTC.

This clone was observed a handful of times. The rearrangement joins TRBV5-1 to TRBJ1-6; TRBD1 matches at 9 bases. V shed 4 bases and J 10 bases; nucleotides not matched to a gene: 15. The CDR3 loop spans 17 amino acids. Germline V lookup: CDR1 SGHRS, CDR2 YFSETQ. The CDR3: CASSLMAIQGARSPLHF. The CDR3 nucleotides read TGCGCCAGCAGCCTGATGGCCATACAGGGGGCAAGGTCACCCCTCCACTTT.

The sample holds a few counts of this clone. CDR3 region: CAWTLTGSNEKLFF. The CDR3 DNA sequence: TGTGCCTGGACCTTGACAGGGTCTAATGAAAAACTGTTTTTT. This chain joins TRBV30 and TRBJ1-4, with TRBD1 identical over 7 bases. V was clipped by 4 bases and J by 3 bases; unmatched bases: 5. The CDR3 consists of 14 residues. The germline V gene has CDR1 GTSNPN and CDR2 SVGIG (reference sequence).

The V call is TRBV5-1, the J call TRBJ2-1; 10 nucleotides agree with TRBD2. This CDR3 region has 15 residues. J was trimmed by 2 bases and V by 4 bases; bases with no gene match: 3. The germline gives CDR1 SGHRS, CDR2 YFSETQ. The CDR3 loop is CASSPTSGAYNEQFF. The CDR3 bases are TGCGCCAGCAGCCCCACTAGCGGGGCCTACAATGAGCAGTTCTTC.

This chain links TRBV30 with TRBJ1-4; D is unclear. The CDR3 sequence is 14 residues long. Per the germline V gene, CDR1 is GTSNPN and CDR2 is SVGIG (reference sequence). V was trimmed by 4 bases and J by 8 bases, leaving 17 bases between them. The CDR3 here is CAWTMDAAAEKLFF. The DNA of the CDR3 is TGTGCCTGGACCATGGACGCCGCCGCCGAAAAACTGTTTTTT.

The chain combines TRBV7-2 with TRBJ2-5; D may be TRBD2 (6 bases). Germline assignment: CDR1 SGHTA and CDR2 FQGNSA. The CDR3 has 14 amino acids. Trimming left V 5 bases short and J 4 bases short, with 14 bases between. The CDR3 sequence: CASSRGTVPETQYF. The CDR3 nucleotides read TGTGCCAGCAGCCGGGGGACGGTCCCAGAGACCCAGTACTTC.

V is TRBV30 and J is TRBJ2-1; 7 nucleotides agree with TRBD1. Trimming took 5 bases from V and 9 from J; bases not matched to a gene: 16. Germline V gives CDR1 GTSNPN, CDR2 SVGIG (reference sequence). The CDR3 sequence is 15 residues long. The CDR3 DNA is TGTGCCTGGCGACACAGGGGTCTTTTCCCCTTTGAGCAGTTCTTC. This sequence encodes CAWRHRGLFPFEQFF.

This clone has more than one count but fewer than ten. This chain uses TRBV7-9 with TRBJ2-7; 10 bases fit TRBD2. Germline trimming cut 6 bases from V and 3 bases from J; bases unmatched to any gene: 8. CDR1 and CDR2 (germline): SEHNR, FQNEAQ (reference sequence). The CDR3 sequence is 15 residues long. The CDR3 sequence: CASSLPPSGGYEQYF. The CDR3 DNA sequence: TGTGCCAGCAGTCTACCTCCTAGCGGGGGCTACGAGCAGTACTTC.

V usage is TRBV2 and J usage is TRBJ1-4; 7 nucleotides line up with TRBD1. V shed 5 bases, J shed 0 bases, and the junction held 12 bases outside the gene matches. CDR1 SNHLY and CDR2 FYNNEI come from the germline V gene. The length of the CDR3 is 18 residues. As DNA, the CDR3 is TGTGCCAGCAGTCGGGGGACAGTCCGAGTTGCAACTAATGAAAAACTGTTTTTT. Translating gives CASSRGTVRVATNEKLFF.

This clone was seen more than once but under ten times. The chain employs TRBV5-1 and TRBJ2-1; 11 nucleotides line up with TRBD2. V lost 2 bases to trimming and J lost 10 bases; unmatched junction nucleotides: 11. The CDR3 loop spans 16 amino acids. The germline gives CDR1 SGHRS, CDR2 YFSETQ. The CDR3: CASSLNPPGTSGEQFF. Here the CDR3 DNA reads TGCGCCAGCAGCTTAAACCCTCCCGGGACTAGCGGCGAGCAGTTCTTC.

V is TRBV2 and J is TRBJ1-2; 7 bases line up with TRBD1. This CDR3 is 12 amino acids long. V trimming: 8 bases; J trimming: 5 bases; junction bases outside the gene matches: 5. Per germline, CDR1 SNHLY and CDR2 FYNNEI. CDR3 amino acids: CASAGDSYGYTF. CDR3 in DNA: TGTGCCAGCGCGGGGGACAGTTATGGCTACACCTTC.

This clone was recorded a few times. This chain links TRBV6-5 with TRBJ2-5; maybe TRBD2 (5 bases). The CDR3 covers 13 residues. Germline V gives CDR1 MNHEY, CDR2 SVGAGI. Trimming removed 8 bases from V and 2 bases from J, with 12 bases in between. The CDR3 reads CASAGLAQETQYF. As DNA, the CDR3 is TGTGCCAGCGCCGGACTGGCTCAAGAGACCCAGTACTTC.